This TCR beta chain was obtained from a study of Tregs in tolerant kidney transplant recipients. Study results and caveats: Expanding Tregs on activated donor B cells appeared to best identify donor-specific TCRbeta clones. The small number of patients limits these findings pending further validation. Antigen-driven expansion was suggested because donor-specific Tregs expanded more than all Tregs in tolerant patients. For some patients, primers changed over time, blocking nucleotide-level comparison.

Profiled with immunoSEQ multiplex PCR; TCRdb holds only in-frame clones, not every one. The ten most abundant clones cover roughly a quarter of a sample with 9,000 to 13,000 clones. Recipients received nonmyeloablative bone marrow transplants from related graft donors, with transient mixed chimerism. CDR3 length: 13 amino acids. CDR1 and CDR2 (germline): SEHNR, FQNEAQ (reference sequence). Trimming stripped 5 bases from V and 3 bases from J, with 11 bases between. Concerning this clone itself: Its antigen is unidentified. Read data end 3 residues before the CDR3 end; the end is taken from the germline J gene.

J is TRBJ2-7 and V is TRBV7-9, with D possibly being TRBD2 (6 bases). This sequence originates from a human patient who received a combined kidney and bone marrow transplant. Some T cells may be provided by the graft donor. The starting material was CD8+ T cells from blood (PBMCs), obtained 24 months after the transplant. Partial CDR3 DNA: TGTGCCAGCAGCCCGGGACTTGTCTACGAG. Amino acids: CASSPGLVYE. The full CDR3 protein reads CASSPGLVYEQYF.